The sequence of this TCR beta chain was determined in a study of OX40 agonist ivuxolimab in advanced cancers. In the study overall: Dose-escalation patients suffered from hepatocellular carcinoma, melanoma, renal cell or head and neck cancer. Findings of the study overall: In a subset of nonresponders, normalized T-cell clonal expansion was also low.

This CDR3 comprises 16 residues. CDR1 is SEHNR, CDR2 FQNEAQ, per germline (reference sequence). The V segment lost 8 bases and the J segment 4 bases; nucleotides outside the gene matches: 14. This table comes from immunoSEQ multiplex PCR, and its TCRdb copy is limited to in-frame clones, with some not included. The sample comprises about 80,000 clones, around 86% of which are singletons, and 6.2% rests with the top ten. The timepoints at which blood was sampled were baseline, cycle 4 day 1, and cycle 7 day 1. Of note for this clone: Its antigen is as yet unknown.

This receptor was obtained from an adult with an advanced solid tumor such as melanoma, head and neck, liver or kidney cancer. This specimen was CD4+ or CD8+ T cells sorted from blood, taken in a trial of the OX40 agonist ivuxolimab. V and J are TRBV7-9 and TRBJ1-2; 9 nucleotides align to TRBD1. Here the CDR3 DNA reads TGTGCCAGCGGCCCCAGGGGGACAGGGAAGGGCTATGGCTACACCTTC. This codes for CASGPRGTGKGYGYTF.